This T cell receptor beta chain was retrieved from a study of blood T cell repertoires in COVID-19 (dated by TCRdb to about 2020). General notes on the study: The collaborator samples originated in the United States, Italy and Spain and spanned the acute and convalescent phases of COVID-19. The repertoires were released in a freely available public database meant as a resource for research on the immune response to SARS-CoV-2. Where available, HLA class I and class II types were obtained from metadata supplied by the sample provider rather than from assay-based typing. The dataset comprised deeply sampled blood TCRbeta repertoires from subjects exposed to, actively infected with, or recovered from COVID-19. The prospective study material was composed of cDNA or gDNA derived from T cells, B-cell-depleted T cells, or PBMCs. The sample metadata nearly always contained a de-identified subject ID, COVID-19 status, age in years and sex. The samples were drawn from two sources: the first 160 participants of the ongoing ImmuneRACE study, and approximately 1,300 subjects contributed by 6 global collaborators. The investigation overall reported the following: Clinical and demographic metadata were provided uncurated, with the amount varying by source and participant.

To note about this clone: There is no known antigen for this receptor. Base qualities are not recorded, but no much larger clone differs from it by a single base.

The immunoSEQ Assay, a bias-controlled multiplex PCR, was used to amplify TCRbeta CDR3 regions from genomic DNA. The authors processed their data as follows. Nucleated cell counts per sample were estimated from amplification of reference gene primers within the assay. To quantify the absolute abundance of each unique TCRbeta CDR3 rearrangement, sequence reads were collapsed and filtered. For each sample, productive Simpson clonality was calculated as the square root of Simpson's diversity index across productive rearrangements. TCRdb limited this immuneACCESS table to in-frame rearrangements with V and J called. A share of clones is missing; checked studies link under half to unresolved V genes, and the rest is unexplained. V and J calls and clone size are those listed in that table; D and trimming were worked out from the DNA. The sample has some 210,000 clones on record, around 92% of them singletons. The ten largest account for approximately 1.2% of the sample.

Whole blood was collected in K2EDTA tubes by collaborating institutions according to the institutions' own protocols. For TCRbeta analysis, collaborators shipped samples as frozen whole blood, isolated PBMCs, or DNA extracted from either of those sample types. As encoded in the germline V gene, CDR1 is MDHEN while CDR2 is SYDVKM. Germline trimming amounts to 3 bases on V and 5 bases on J, with 7 as the count of junction bases outside the gene matches. The CDR3 holds 14 amino acids from the cysteine to the phenylalanine. Only CDR3 DNA is held: 42 bases, read in frame from base 1. The receptor comes from a man aged 30-40 years with acute or convalescent COVID-19. Specimen: peripheral blood. The chain was built from TRBV28 and TRBJ2-7; 7 junctional bases match TRBD1. The base sequence is TGTGCCAGCAGTTTCCGGGGCAGGGGGAACGAGCAGTACTTC. Translated, it reads CASSFRGRGNEQYF. The entire variable domain, with the stretches around the CDR3 drawn from the reference TRBV28 and TRBJ2-7 proteins, is DVKVTQSSRYLVKRTGEKVFLECVQDMDHENMFWYRQDPGLGLRLIYFSYDVKMKEKGDIPEGYSVSREKKERFSLILESASTNQTSMYLCASSFRGRGNEQYFGPGTRLTVT.